This TCR beta chain is drawn from a study of neurological immune-mediated disorders. The J segment lost 9 bases and the V segment lost 1 base, leaving 14 bases of the junction unmatched. The CDR3 has 17 residues. Per the germline V gene, CDR1 is SGHDN and CDR2 is FVKESK. In its sample, this clonotype was seen a few times. As yet, its antigen is unknown. Study-wide findings and caveats: Neither clinical nor MRI features showed any association with the multiple sclerosis repertoire cluster, and the authors stated that larger cohorts are needed. The study found no CDR3 amino acid sequences shared by expanded clones across subjects, suggesting private repertoires in all groups.

From the 5' RACE reads, TCRdb called clonotypes with MiXCR, one entry per CDR3 protein. This repertoire shows 55,000 to 70,000 distinct CDR3 sequences, more than 4.5% found once; its top ten account for about 6%. This clonotype was obtained from a human donor with multiple sclerosis. The donor label of this sample is uncertain. The chain couples TRBV14 to TRBJ2-4; the match to TRBD1 covers 8 bases. Specimen: PBMCs. CDR3 region: CASSQGLDRARYSIQYF. Here the CDR3 DNA reads TGTGCCAGCAGCCAAGGCTTGGACAGGGCTCGGTATAGCATTCAGTACTTC.